Reported below is one T cell receptor (beta chain). The antigen is unknown. The sample originates from a study of T cell responses to AZD1222 COVID-19 vaccine. Findings of the study overall: In a largely white British group with more females than males, clonal diversity was possibly underestimated.

TCRdb keeps only in-frame clones here, not all; method: immunoSEQ multiplex PCR. Here the sample spans approximately 99,000 clones, around 90% being singletons. V was shortened by 1 base and J by 0 bases, with 13 bases between the two germline ends. The germline V gene has CDR1 SGHTA and CDR2 FQGNSA. The CDR3 contains 17 residues. The TCR was taken from an adult in good health. This sequence joins TRBV7-2 and TRBJ1-3; D uncertain. The source was peripheral blood, collected on day 0 of AZD1222 vaccination. The CDR3 region is CASSLDAGFYSGNTIYF. The CDR3 region has the DNA TGTGCCAGCAGCTTAGATGCCGGATTCTACTCTGGAAACACCATATATTTT. The variable domain in full, with the rest retrieved from reference TRBV7-2 and TRBJ1-3, is GAGVSQSPSNKVTEKGKDVELRCDPISGHTALYWYRQSLGQGLEFLIYFQGNSAPDKSGLPSDRFSAERTGGSVSTLTIQRTQQEDSAVYLCASSLDAGFYSGNTIYFGEGSWLTVV.